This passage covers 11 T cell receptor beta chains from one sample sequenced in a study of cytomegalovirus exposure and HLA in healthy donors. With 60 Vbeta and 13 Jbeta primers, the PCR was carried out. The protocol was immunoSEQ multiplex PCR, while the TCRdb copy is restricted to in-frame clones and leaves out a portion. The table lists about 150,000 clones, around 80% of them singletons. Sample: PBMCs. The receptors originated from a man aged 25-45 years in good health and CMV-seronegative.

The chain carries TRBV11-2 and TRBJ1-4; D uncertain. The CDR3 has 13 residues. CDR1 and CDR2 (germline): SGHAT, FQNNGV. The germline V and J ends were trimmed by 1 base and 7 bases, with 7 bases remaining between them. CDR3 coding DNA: TGTGCCAGCAGCTTAGGAGAGCGTGAAAAACTGTTTTTT. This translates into CASSLGEREKLFF.

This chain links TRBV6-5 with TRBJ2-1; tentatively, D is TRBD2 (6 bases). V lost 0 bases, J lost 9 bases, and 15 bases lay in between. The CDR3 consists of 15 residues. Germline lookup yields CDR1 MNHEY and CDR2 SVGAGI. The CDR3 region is CASSYSRAGSSEQFF. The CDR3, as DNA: TGTGCCAGCAGTTACTCGAGGGCCGGGAGCTCTGAGCAGTTCTTC.

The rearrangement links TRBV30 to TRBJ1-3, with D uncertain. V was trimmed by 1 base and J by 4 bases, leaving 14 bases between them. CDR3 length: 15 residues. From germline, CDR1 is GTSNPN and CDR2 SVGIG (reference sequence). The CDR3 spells CAWSDVEEAGNTIYF. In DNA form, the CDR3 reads TGTGCCTGGAGTGACGTGGAGGAGGCAGGAAACACCATATATTTT.

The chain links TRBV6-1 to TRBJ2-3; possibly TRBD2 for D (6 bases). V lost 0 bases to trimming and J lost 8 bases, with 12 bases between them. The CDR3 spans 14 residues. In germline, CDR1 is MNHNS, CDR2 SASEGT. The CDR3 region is CASSEAVGAGTQYF. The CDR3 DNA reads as TGTGCCAGCAGTGAAGCGGTGGGAGCGGGTACGCAGTATTTT.

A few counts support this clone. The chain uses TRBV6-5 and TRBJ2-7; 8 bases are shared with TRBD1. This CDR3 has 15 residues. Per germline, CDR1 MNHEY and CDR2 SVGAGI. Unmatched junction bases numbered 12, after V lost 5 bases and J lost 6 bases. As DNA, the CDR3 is TGTGCCAGCAGTGGCCGAGTGACAGGGGTTAGCGAGCAGTACTTC. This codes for CASSGRVTGVSEQYF.

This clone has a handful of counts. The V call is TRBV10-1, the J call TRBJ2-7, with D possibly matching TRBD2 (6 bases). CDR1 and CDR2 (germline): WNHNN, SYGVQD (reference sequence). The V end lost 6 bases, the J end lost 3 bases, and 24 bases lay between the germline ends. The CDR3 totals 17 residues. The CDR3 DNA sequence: TGCGCCAGCAGCCCCCGCGGACTATTCTTCACGCGCTACGAGCAGTACTTC. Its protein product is CASSPRGLFFTRYEQYF.

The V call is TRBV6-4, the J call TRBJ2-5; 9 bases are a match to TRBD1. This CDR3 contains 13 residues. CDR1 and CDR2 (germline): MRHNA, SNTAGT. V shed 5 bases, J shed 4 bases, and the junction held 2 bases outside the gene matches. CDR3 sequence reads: CASSQDRGETQYF. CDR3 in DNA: TGTGCCAGCAGTCAGGACAGGGGAGAGACCCAGTACTTC.

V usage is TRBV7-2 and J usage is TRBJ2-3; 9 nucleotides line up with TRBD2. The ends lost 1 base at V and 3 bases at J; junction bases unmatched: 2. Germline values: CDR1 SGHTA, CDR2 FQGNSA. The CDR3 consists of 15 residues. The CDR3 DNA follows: TGTGCCAGCAGCTTAGTTGCGGGAGGGACAGATACGCAGTATTTT. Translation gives CASSLVAGGTDTQYF.

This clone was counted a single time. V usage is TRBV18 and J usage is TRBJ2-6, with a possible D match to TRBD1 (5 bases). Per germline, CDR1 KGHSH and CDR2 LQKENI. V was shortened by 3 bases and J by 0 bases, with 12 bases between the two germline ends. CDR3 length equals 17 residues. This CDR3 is CASSPTEIYSGANVLTF. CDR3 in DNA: TGTGCCAGCTCACCGACAGAGATCTACTCTGGGGCCAACGTCCTGACTTTC. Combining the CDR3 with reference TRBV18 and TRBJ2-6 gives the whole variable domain NAGVMQNPRHLVRRRGQEARLRCSPMKGHSHVYWYRQLPEEGLKFMVYLQKENIIDESGMPKERFSAEFPKEGPSILRIQQVVRGDSAAYFCASSPTEIYSGANVLTFGAGSRLTVL.

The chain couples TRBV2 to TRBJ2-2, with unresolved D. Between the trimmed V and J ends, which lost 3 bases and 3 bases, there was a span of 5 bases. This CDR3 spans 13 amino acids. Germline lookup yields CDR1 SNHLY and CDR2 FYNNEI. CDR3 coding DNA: TGTGCCAGCAGTGACCCAGACACCGGGGAGCTGTTTTTT. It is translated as CASSDPDTGELFF. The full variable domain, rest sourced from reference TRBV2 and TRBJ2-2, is EPEVTQTPSHQVTQMGQEVILRCVPISNHLYFYWYRQILGQKVEFLVSFYNNEISEKSEIFDDQFSVERPDGSNFTLKIRSTKLEDSAMYFCASSDPDTGELFFGEGSRLTVL.

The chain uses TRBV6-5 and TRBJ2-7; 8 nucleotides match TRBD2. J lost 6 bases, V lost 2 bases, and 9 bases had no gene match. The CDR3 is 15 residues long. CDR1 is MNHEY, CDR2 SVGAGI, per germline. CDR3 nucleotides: TGTGCCAGCAGTTACCTTATTAATAGCGGGACCGAGCAGTACTTC. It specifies CASSYLINSGTEQYF.